This entry lists 5 T cell receptor beta chains sequenced from one sample in a study of control samples from healthy donors and cancer patients. TCRdb's copy holds only in-frame clones and misses some; the assay was immunoSEQ multiplex PCR. This table holds about 140,000 clones, about nine tenths found once. Source material: blood. These receptors were taken from a man aged 25-45 years in good health.

The V gene is TRBV7-2, the J gene TRBJ2-1; 9 bases map to TRBD2. Germline loops: CDR1 SGHTA, CDR2 FQGNSA. The CDR3 is 17 amino acids. Losses at the gene ends were 1 base for V and 4 bases for J; bases not matched to a gene: 8. The CDR3 nucleotides read TGTGCCAGCAGCTTAGTCGGCGGGAGGGCCATATACAATGAGCAGTTCTTC. Encoded protein: CASSLVGGRAIYNEQFF.

The chain uses TRBV19 and TRBJ1-6; perhaps TRBD1 as D (6 bases). The CDR3 length is 14 residues. The germline V gene encodes CDR1 LNHDA and CDR2 SQIVND (reference sequence). The germline V and J ends were trimmed by 5 bases and 10 bases, with 15 bases remaining between them. Written as DNA, the CDR3 is TGTGCCAGTAGTGGACAGTTCCGTGGCTCACCCCTCCACTTT. As protein: CASSGQFRGSPLHF.

The gene calls are TRBV28 and TRBJ1-2, with D perhaps TRBD1 (5 bases). CDR1 is MDHEN, CDR2 SYDVKM, per germline. There are 12 residues in the CDR3. Trimming left V 6 bases short and J 4 bases short, with 9 bases between. CDR3 residues: CASRGVSYGYTF. CDR3 DNA sequence: TGTGCCAGCAGGGGGGTTAGCTATGGCTACACCTTC.

The chain is built from TRBV12-5 and TRBJ2-5; D unclear. This CDR3 region has 13 residues. The V gene lost 2 bases and the J gene lost 1 base, with 5 bases spanning the gap. The germline V gene has CDR1 LGHNT and CDR2 FRNRAP. CDR3 sequence: CASGLIGQETQYF. CDR3 bases: TGTGCTAGTGGTTTGATCGGCCAAGAGACCCAGTACTTC. The variable domain in full, completed from reference TRBV12-5 and TRBJ2-5, reads DARVTQTPRHKVTEMGQEVTMRCQPILGHNTVFWYRQTMMQGLELLAYFRNRAPLDDSGMPKDRFSAEMPDATLATLKIQPSEPRDSAVYFCASGLIGQETQYFGPGTRLLVL.

This clone appeared once. The genes are TRBV3-1 (or the pseudogene TRBV3-2) and TRBJ2-7, with D possibly called TRBD1 or TRBD2 (5 bases each). The CDR3 sequence is 15 residues long. The V and J ends lost 5 bases and 2 bases respectively, with 16 bases between them. Germline V CDR1 and CDR2: LGHDT, YNNKEL (reference sequence). CDR3 protein: CASSVGANRPYEQYF. DNA of the CDR3: TGTGCCAGCAGCGTCGGGGCGAACCGACCCTACGAGCAGTACTTC.